The clone carrying this TCR gamma chain was observed many times. Its cognate antigen is unknown. RNA was extracted from the cells and then reverse transcribed. Pooled V-gene forward primers with one constant-region reverse primer generated the CDR3 amplicons by multiplex PCR. TCRdb reran clone calling via CATT on the multiplex PCR reads. Among about 36,000 gamma-chain clones listed, 20% were seen once. Germline CDR1 and CDR2: EGSTGY and YDSYTSSV. The V gene end was trimmed by 5 bases and the J gene end by 0 bases; junction bases not matched to a gene: 3. The CDR3 has 14 residues. The sample is drawn from a study of Vδ1+ human thymocytes. Study-wide findings and caveats: Highly polyclonal TRG and TRD repertoires with Gaussian CDR3 length distributions appeared in thymus.

The chain employs TRGV4 and TRGJP2. This TCR was sampled from a girl younger than two who had congenital heart surgery. Material for sequencing was Vdelta1+ gamma-delta thymocytes from the thymus. Subset: FACS-sorted CD3+ TCRalphabeta- TCRVdelta1+ TCRVdelta2- thymocytes. The DNA of the CDR3 is TGTGCCACCTGGGCCCATAGTAGTGATTGGATCAAGACGTTT. This codes for CATWAHSSDWIKTF.